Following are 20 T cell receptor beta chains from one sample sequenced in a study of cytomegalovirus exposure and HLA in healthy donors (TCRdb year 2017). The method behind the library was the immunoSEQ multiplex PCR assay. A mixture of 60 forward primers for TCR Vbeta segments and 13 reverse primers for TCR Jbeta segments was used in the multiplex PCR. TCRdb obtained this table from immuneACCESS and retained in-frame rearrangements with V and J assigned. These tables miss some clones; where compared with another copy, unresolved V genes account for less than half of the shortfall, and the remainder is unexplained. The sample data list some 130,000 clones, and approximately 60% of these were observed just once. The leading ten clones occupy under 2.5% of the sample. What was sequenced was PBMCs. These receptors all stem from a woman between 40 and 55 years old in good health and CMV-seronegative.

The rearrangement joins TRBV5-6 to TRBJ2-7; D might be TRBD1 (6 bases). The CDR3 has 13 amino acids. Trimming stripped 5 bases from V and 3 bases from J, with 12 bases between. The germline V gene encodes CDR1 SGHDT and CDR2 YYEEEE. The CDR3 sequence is CASSAGQSYEQYF. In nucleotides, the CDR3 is TGTGCCAGCAGTGCCGGACAGAGCTACGAGCAGTACTTC.

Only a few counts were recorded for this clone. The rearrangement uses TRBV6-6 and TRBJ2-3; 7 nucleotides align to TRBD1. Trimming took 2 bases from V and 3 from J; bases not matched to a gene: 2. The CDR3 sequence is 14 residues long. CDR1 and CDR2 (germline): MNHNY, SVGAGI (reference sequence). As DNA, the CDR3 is TGTGCCAGCAGTTACCAGGGGGTGACAGATACGCAGTATTTT. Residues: CASSYQGVTDTQYF.

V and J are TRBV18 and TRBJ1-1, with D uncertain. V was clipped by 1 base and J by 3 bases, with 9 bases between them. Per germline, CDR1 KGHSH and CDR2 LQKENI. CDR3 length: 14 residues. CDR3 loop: CASSPQETDTEAFF. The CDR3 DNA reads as TGTGCCAGCTCACCACAAGAAACGGACACTGAAGCTTTCTTT.

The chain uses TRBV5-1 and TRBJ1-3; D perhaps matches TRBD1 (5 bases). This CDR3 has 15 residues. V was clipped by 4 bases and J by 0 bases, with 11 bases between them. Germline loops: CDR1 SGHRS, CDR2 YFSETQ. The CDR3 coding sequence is TGCGCCAGCAGCCCAGGCCAGGGCTCTGGAAACACCATATATTTT. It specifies CASSPGQGSGNTIYF.

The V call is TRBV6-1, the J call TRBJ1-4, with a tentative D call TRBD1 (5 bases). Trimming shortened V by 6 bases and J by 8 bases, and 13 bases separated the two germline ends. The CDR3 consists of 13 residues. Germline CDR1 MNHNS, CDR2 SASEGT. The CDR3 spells CASRQARYEKLFF. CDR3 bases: TGTGCCAGCAGACAGGCCAGGTACGAAAAACTGTTTTTT.

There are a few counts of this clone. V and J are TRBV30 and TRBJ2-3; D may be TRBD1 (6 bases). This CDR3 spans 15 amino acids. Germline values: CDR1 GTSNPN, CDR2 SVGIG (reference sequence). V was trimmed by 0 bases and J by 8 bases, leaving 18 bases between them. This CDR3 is CAWSVRSTGSGTQYF. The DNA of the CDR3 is TGTGCCTGGAGTGTACGATCGACAGGATCCGGTACGCAGTATTTT. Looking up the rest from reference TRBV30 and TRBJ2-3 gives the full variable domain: SQTIHQWPATLVQPVGSPLSLECTVEGTSNPNLYWYRQAAGRGLQLLFYSVGIGQISSEVPQNLSASRPQDRQFILSSKKLLLSDSGFYLCAWSVRSTGSGTQYFGPGTRLTVL.

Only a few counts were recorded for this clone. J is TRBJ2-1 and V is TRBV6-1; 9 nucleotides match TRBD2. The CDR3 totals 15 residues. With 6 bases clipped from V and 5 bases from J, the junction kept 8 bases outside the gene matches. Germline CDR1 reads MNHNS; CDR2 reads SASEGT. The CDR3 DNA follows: TGTGCCAGCAGGACCGTAGCGGGGGCCAACAATGAGCAGTTCTTC. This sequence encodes CASRTVAGANNEQFF.

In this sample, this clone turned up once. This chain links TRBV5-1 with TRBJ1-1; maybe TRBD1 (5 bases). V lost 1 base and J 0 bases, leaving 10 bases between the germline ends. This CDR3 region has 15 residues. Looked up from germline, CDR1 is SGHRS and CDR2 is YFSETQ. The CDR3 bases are TGCGCCAGCAGCTTGAATGCAGGGCTGAACACTGAAGCTTTCTTT. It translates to CASSLNAGLNTEAFF.

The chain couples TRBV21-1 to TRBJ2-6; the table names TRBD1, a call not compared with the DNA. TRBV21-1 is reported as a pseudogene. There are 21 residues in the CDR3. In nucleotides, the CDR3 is TGTGCCAGCAGCACTCCGGGGGGGAATCGTGGACAGGGGGCAGGGGCCAACGTCCTGACTTTC. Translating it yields CASSTPGGNRGQGAGANVLTF.

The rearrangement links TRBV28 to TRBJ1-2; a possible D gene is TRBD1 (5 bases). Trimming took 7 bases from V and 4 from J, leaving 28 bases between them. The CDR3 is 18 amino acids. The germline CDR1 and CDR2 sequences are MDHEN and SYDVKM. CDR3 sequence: CASTPGGGFADDVYGYTF. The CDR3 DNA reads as TGTGCCAGCACCCCTGGGGGGGGGTTCGCGGATGACGTCTATGGCTACACCTTC.

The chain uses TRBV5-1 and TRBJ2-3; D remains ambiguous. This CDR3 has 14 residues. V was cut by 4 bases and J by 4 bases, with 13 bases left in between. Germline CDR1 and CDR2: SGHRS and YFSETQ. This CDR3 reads CASSPGQVADTQYF. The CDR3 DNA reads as TGCGCCAGCAGCCCCGGCCAGGTCGCAGATACGCAGTATTTT.

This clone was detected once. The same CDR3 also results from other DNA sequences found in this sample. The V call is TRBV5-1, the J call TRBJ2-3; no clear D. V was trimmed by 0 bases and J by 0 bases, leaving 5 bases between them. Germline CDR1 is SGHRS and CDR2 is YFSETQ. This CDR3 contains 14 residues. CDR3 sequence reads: CASSLGASTDTQYF. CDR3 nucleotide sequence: TGCGCCAGCAGCTTGGGGGCGAGCACAGATACGCAGTATTTT.

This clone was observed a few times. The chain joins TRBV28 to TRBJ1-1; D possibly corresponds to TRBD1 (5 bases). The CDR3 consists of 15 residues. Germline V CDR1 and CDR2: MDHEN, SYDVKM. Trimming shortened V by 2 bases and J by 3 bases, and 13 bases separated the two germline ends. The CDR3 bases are TGTGCCAGCAGTTTAGGAGGGACGGTGCACACTGAAGCTTTCTTT. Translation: CASSLGGTVHTEAFF.

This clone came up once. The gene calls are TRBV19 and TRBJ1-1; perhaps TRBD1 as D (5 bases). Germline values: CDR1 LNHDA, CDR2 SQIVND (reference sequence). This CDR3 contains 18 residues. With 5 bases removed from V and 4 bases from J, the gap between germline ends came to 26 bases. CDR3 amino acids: CASSWGGRTSVKGTEAFF. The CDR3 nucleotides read TGTGCCAGTAGTTGGGGGGGGAGAACGAGTGTTAAGGGCACTGAAGCTTTCTTT. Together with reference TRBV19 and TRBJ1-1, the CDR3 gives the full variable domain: DGGITQSPKYLFRKEGQNVTLSCEQNLNHDAMYWYRQDPGQGLRLIYYSQIVNDFQKGDIAEGYSVSREKKESFPLTVTSAQKNPTAFYLCASSWGGRTSVKGTEAFFGQGTRLTVV.

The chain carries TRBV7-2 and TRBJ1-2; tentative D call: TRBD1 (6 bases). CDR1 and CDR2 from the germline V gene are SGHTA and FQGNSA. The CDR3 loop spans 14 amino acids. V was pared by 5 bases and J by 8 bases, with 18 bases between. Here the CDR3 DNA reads TGTGCCAGCAGCCTACAGGGCGAGGGTTGGGGCTACACCTTC. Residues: CASSLQGEGWGYTF. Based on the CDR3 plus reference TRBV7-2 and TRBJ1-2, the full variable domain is GAGVSQSPSNKVTEKGKDVELRCDPISGHTALYWYRQSLGQGLEFLIYFQGNSAPDKSGLPSDRFSAERTGGSVSTLTIQRTQQEDSAVYLCASSLQGEGWGYTFGSGTRLTVV.

CDR3 DNA sequence: TGTGCCAGCAGCCTCCCAGGGGGCAGGGGCAATCAGCCCCAGCATTTT. Translated: CASSLPGGRGNQPQHF. V and J are TRBV7-2 and TRBJ1-5; TRBD1 aligns across 8 bases. Germline values: CDR1 SGHTA, CDR2 FQGNSA. Trimming removed 5 bases from V and 2 bases from J; junction bases left unmatched: 8. The CDR3 loop spans 16 amino acids.

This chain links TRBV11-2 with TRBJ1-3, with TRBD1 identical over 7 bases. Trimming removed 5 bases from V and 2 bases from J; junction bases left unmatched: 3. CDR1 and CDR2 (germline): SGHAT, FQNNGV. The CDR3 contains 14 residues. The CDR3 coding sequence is TGTGCCAGCAGCCCTACAGGGGCTGGAAACACCATATATTTT. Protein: CASSPTGAGNTIYF.

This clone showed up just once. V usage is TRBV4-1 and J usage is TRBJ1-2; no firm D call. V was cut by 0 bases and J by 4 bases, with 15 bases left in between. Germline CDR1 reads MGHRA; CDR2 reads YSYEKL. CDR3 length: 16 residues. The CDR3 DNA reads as TGCGCCAGCAGCCAAGAACCCCAGGTGATGAGCTATGGCTACACCTTC. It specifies CASSQEPQVMSYGYTF.

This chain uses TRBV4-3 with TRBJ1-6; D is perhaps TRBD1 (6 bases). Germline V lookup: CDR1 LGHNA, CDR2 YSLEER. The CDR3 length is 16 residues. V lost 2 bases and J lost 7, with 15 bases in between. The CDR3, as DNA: TGCGCCAGCAGCCAACTATTGGGGACACCAAATTCACCCCTCCACTTT. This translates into CASSQLLGTPNSPLHF.

As DNA, the CDR3 is TGTGCCAGCAGCATACAGGGGTATGGGGCCAACGTCCTGACTTTC. It encodes CASSIQGYGANVLTF. The V gene is TRBV7-3, the J gene TRBJ2-6, with TRBD1 identical over 7 bases. Trimming removed 5 bases from V and 3 bases from J; junction bases left unmatched: 4. This CDR3 is 15 amino acids long. The V gene's germline CDR1 is SGHTA and CDR2 FQGTGA.